This paragraph covers one T cell receptor beta chain sequence. Its target is not known. The TCR library protocol attached unique molecular identifiers to the individual cDNA molecules. TCRdb re-called the 5' RACE reads with MiXCR, one entry per CDR3 protein. The sample includes 100,000 to 120,000 distinct CDR3 sequences, about 12% of them seen just once. The sample originates from a study of early T cells in non-severe SARS-CoV-2 infection. Study background: Unsorted whole-blood RNA was sequenced in bulk, leaving chains unpaired.

Study-level results: Private and CD4 specificities were missed by VDJdb matching, skewed to anti-spike CD8.

The ends were cut back, 4 bases at V and 5 bases at J, with 11 bases in the middle. Germline V CDR1 and CDR2: SGHDN, FVKESK. The CDR3 sequence is 14 residues long. This TCR was sampled from an adult who was a healthcare worker with PCR-confirmed SARS-CoV-2 infection or an uninfected control (not recorded which). This specimen was whole blood, taken at baseline. The rearrangement links TRBV14 to TRBJ1-4, with D possibly TRBD1 on 5 matching bases. Written as DNA, the CDR3 is TGTGCCAGCAGCCGCCTCGGGGCCAATGAAAAACTGTTTTTT. The encoded protein is CASSRLGANEKLFF.